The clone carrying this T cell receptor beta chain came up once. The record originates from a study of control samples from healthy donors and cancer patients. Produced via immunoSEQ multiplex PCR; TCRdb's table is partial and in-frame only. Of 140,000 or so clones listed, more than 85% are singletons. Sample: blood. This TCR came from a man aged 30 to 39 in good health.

DNA for the CDR3: TGTGCCAGCAGCGAGGCCCCACAGGGAAGCACAGATACGCAGTATTTT. Translation gives CASSEAPQGSTDTQYF. The V gene is TRBV9, the J gene TRBJ2-3; D perhaps matches TRBD1 (6 bases). With 3 bases removed from V and 0 bases from J, the gap between germline ends came to 14 bases. Germline V gene sequence: CDR1 SGDLS, CDR2 YYNGEE. The CDR3 loop spans 16 amino acids.